These 32 T cell receptor beta chains came from one sample sequenced in a study of circulating CD8 cells and anti-PD-1 response in melanoma. Live CD3+CD8+TCRalphabeta+ cells were sorted into four subsets by PD-1 and/or TIGIT. Each library started from about 15 ng of total RNA using the QIAseq Immune Repertoire TCR panel. TCRdb ran MiXCR on the reads and lists one entry per CDR3 protein. The repertoire holds 900 to 1,300 distinct CDR3 sequences, over 9% seen once, with under 35% in the top ten. Sequences were derived from CD8+ T cells from PBMCs, sampled at baseline or after one month of anti-PD-1 therapy (not recorded which). Receptors originate from a human donor with melanoma.

This clonotype is categorized as medium-sized. The gene calls are TRBV14 and TRBJ2-3; maybe TRBD1 (6 bases). Trimming pared 0 bases from V and 3 bases from J, leaving 13 bases between. This CDR3 has 16 amino acids. Germline CDR1 SGHDN, CDR2 FVKESK. CDR3: CASSQEWGPGTDTQYF. CDR3 DNA: TGTGCCAGCAGCCAAGAATGGGGGCCTGGGACAGATACGCAGTATTTT. Complete variable domain (other parts from reference TRBV14 and TRBJ2-3): EAGVTQFPSHSVIEKGQTVTLRCDPISGHDNLYWYRRVMGKEIKFLLHFVKESKQDESGMPNNRFLAERTGGTYSTLKVQPAELEDSGVYFCASSQEWGPGTDTQYFGPGTRLTVL.

This clonotype is labeled as medium-sized. This chain connects TRBV20-1 to TRBJ2-7, with TRBD2 matching 9 bases. Germline CDR1 and CDR2: DFQATT and SNEGSKA (reference sequence). The ends lost 5 bases at V and 2 bases at J; junction bases unmatched: 10. This CDR3 has 15 amino acids. The CDR3 spells CSASSSAGGPYEQYF. In DNA form, the CDR3 reads TGCAGTGCTTCATCTTCAGCGGGGGGACCCTACGAGCAGTACTTC.

The J gene is TRBJ1-1, the V gene TRBV19; D is undetermined. The germline V and J ends were trimmed by 8 bases and 1 base, with 8 bases remaining between them. This CDR3 contains 12 residues. CDR1 is LNHDA, CDR2 SQIVND, per germline (reference sequence). CDR3 bases: TGTGCCAGTTCCCAGCGGAACACTGAAGCTTTCTTT. This gives the protein CASSQRNTEAFF.

In its sample, this clonotype is medium-sized. A much larger clone sits a single nucleotide away, making a read error possible. The chain couples TRBV27 to TRBJ2-2; no clear D. Germline assignment: CDR1 MNHEY and CDR2 SMNVEV (reference sequence). The CDR3 consists of 14 residues. Trimming removed 2 bases at V and 1 base at J, with 5 bases between. The CDR3: CASSLHLNTGELFF. The CDR3 nucleotides are TGTGCCAGCAGTTTACACTTGAACACCGGGGAGCTGTTTTTT.

By sample fraction, this clonotype is medium-sized. The CDR3 coding sequence is TGTGCCAGTAGGGAACAGGGTAGCTCCTACAATGAGCAGTTCTTC. It is translated as CASREQGSSYNEQFF. The chain combines TRBV19 with TRBJ2-1, with a weak D call TRBD1 (6 bases). The V and J ends lost 6 bases and 0 bases respectively, with 12 bases between them. This CDR3 contains 15 residues. Germline V CDR1 and CDR2: LNHDA, SQIVND (reference sequence).

The chain couples TRBV5-4 to TRBJ2-3; 12 bases map to TRBD2. J gave up 2 bases and V 3 bases, and 4 bases lay outside the gene matches. CDR1 is SGHNT, CDR2 YYREEE, per germline (reference sequence). CDR3 length: 16 residues. This CDR3 is CASSSGLAGYTDTQYF. Written as DNA, the CDR3 is TGTGCCAGCAGCTCTGGACTAGCGGGGTACACAGATACGCAGTATTTT.

This clonotype is classed as medium-sized. CDR3 in DNA: TGCAGTGCCCCGGAGGGGGCCTTGTACGAGCAGTACTTC. It codes for CSAPEGALYEQYF. The chain has TRBV20-1 and TRBJ2-7, with a tentative D call TRBD1 (7 bases). V lost 6 bases and J lost 4, with 16 bases in between. The CDR3 loop spans 13 amino acids. Germline-derived CDR1 and CDR2 are DFQATT and SNEGSKA (reference sequence).

This clonotype is large (0.1 to 1%) by share. The chain couples TRBV19 to TRBJ2-1; unclear D gene. The CDR3 is 12 amino acids. Germline V gene data show CDR1 as LNHDA and CDR2 as SQIVND (reference sequence). V dropped 3 bases and J dropped 5 bases, with 5 bases sitting between them. The CDR3 coding sequence is TGTGCCAGTAGTATTGGTAACAATGAGCAGTTCTTC. This gives the protein CASSIGNNEQFF.

In its sample, this clonotype is medium-sized. This chain's CDR3 is CSVEDPSGGSTDTQYF. DNA for the CDR3: TGCAGCGTTGAAGACCCTAGCGGGGGAAGCACAGATACGCAGTATTTT. The chain carries TRBV29-1 and TRBJ2-3; 10 bases match TRBD2. Germline V lookup: CDR1 SQVTM, CDR2 ANQGSEA. Trimming took 0 bases from V and 0 from J; bases not matched to a gene: 3. The CDR3 has 16 residues.

By sample share, this clonotype is medium-sized (0.01 to 0.1%). The chain joins TRBV19 to TRBJ2-1, with D perhaps matching TRBD2 (6 bases). The germline V gene encodes CDR1 LNHDA and CDR2 SQIVND (reference sequence). This CDR3 is built from 14 residues. Between the trimmed V and J ends, which lost 3 bases and 4 bases, there was a span of 10 bases. CDR3 sequence reads: CASSMLASYNEQFF. In DNA form, the CDR3 reads TGTGCCAGTAGTATGCTAGCGAGTTACAATGAGCAGTTCTTC.

Worth noting for this clonotype: A much bigger clone sits one base away, suggesting this may be a read error. The chain recombines TRBV21-1 with TRBJ2-7; the tabulated D call, TRBD1, remains unverified against the DNA. TRBV21-1 has pseudogene status. This CDR3 has 15 residues. The CDR3 coding sequence is TGTGCCAGCAGCAAAGGTGGTCCTGTCCCCTACGAGCAGTACTTC. Translation gives CASSKGGPVPYEQYF.

This clonotype is judged medium-sized. J is TRBJ2-7 and V is TRBV27; 7 bases line up with TRBD1. The V segment lost 6 bases and the J segment 4 bases; nucleotides outside the gene matches: 9. Looked up from germline, CDR1 is MNHEY and CDR2 is SMNVEV (reference sequence). The CDR3 sequence is 14 residues long. Written as DNA, the CDR3 is TGTGCCAGCAGGGACGGGGACAGTGGATACGAGCAGTACTTC. Protein product: CASRDGDSGYEQYF.

By share, this clonotype ranks as medium-sized. This sequence joins TRBV29-1 and TRBJ2-7, with no clear D. The CDR3 spans 11 residues. Trimming removed 2 bases from V and 6 bases from J, with 8 bases in between. Germline V gene sequence: CDR1 SQVTM, CDR2 ANQGSEA. As DNA, the CDR3 is TGCAGCGTTGAAAGTAATGTCGAGCAGTACTTC. Encoded protein: CSVESNVEQYF.

This clonotype is medium-sized (0.01 to 0.1%). The chain uses TRBV19 and TRBJ2-2; D not resolved. Trimming took off 4 bases at V and 2 bases at J, with 8 bases between the two ends. The length of the CDR3 is 14 residues. Germline V lookup: CDR1 LNHDA, CDR2 SQIVND (reference sequence). The CDR3 sequence: CASSNGRNTGELFF. Here the CDR3 DNA reads TGTGCCAGTAGTAACGGCCGAAACACCGGGGAGCTGTTTTTT.

This clonotype appeared a few times. The chain uses TRBV3-1 and TRBJ1-2; the D is unclear. CDR1 and CDR2 (germline): LGHDT, YNNKEL (reference sequence). The CDR3 runs to 16 residues. V lost 0 bases and J lost 4, with 15 bases in between. The CDR3 sequence is CASSQDLQKVGYGYTF. The CDR3, as DNA: TGTGCCAGCAGCCAAGATCTGCAGAAGGTGGGCTATGGCTACACCTTC.

By its share, this clonotype is medium-sized. This chain links TRBV19 with TRBJ1-5; D not resolved. The germline V and J ends were trimmed by 3 bases and 0 bases, with 6 bases remaining between them. Germline CDR1 is LNHDA and CDR2 is SQIVND (reference sequence). The CDR3 contains 14 residues. The chain's CDR3 is CASSIVDSNQPQHF. DNA for the CDR3: TGTGCCAGTAGTATTGTGGATAGCAATCAGCCCCAGCATTTT.

This clonotype rates as large. V is TRBV20-1 and J is TRBJ1-1; D remains ambiguous. This CDR3 region has 14 residues. Germline V gene data show CDR1 as DFQATT and CDR2 as SNEGSKA (reference sequence). V was cut by 7 bases and J by 3 bases, with 18 bases left in between. The DNA of the CDR3 is TGCAGTGTAAAGCAGCCGGGCGGGGACACTGAAGCTTTCTTT. The encoded protein is CSVKQPGGDTEAFF.

This clonotype is medium-sized within its sample. V and J are TRBV3-1 and TRBJ2-3; D gene uncertain. Germline V gives CDR1 LGHDT, CDR2 YNNKEL (reference sequence). The CDR3 runs 15 residues. V was trimmed by 0 bases and J by 2 bases, leaving 9 bases between them. DNA for the CDR3: TGTGCCAGCAGCCAAGAGGGAAGACCCACAGATACGCAGTATTTT. Amino acids: CASSQEGRPTDTQYF.

This clonotype is labeled as medium-sized. This chain connects TRBV24-1 to TRBJ2-2; 9 bases line up with TRBD1. Germline values: CDR1 KGHDR, CDR2 SFDVKD. CDR3 length: 17 residues. The V gene end was trimmed by 3 bases and the J gene end by 2 bases; junction bases not matched to a gene: 6. CDR3 DNA: TGTGCCACCAGTGATGGGGACAGGGAATTCAACACCGGGGAGCTGTTTTTT. Residues: CATSDGDREFNTGELFF.

A note on this clonotype: A read error may explain this, as a much larger clone is one base away. The chain carries TRBV24-1 and TRBJ1-3; D is unclear. Per germline, CDR1 KGHDR and CDR2 SFDVKD. The CDR3 is 15 residues long. This CDR3 is CATSQAGHSGNTVYF. CDR3 sequence (DNA): TGTGCCACCAGTCAAGCAGGCCACTCTGGAAACACCGTATATTTT.

This clonotype is medium-sized within its sample. The chain links TRBV27 to TRBJ2-5; 12 bases are shared with TRBD2. Germline V gives CDR1 MNHEY, CDR2 SMNVEV (reference sequence). The CDR3 contains 16 residues. V lost 6 bases to trimming and J lost 5 bases; unmatched junction nucleotides: 10. This CDR3 is CASRPSSGGARETQYF. CDR3 sequence (DNA): TGTGCCAGCAGACCATCTAGCGGGGGGGCTCGGGAGACCCAGTACTTC.

This clonotype rates as hyperexpanded (1% or more). The chain is built from TRBV20-1 and TRBJ2-3, with 10 bases matching TRBD2. V shed 3 bases, J shed 2 bases, and the junction held 5 bases outside the gene matches. The CDR3 runs to 15 residues. The germline gives CDR1 DFQATT, CDR2 SNEGSKA (reference sequence). In DNA, the CDR3 is TGCAGTGCTAGCCCCGGACTAGCGGACACAGATACGCAGTATTTT. Its translation: CSASPGLADTDTQYF.

By frequency in the sample, this clonotype is medium-sized. The chain recombines TRBV21-1 with TRBJ1-5; the D call TRBD1 from the table was never checked on the DNA. TRBV21-1 is designated a pseudogene. The CDR3 runs 15 residues. The CDR3: CASSKQGKSNQPQHF. The CDR3 DNA reads as TGTGCCAGCAGCAAACAGGGGAAAAGCAATCAGCCCCAGCATTTT.

This clonotype came up a few times. This rearrangement joins TRBV20-1 to TRBJ2-2, with 8 nucleotides matching TRBD1. The CDR3 has 15 residues. The V gene's germline CDR1 is DFQATT and CDR2 SNEGSKA (reference sequence). Trimming took 0 bases from V and 6 from J; bases not matched to a gene: 6. The chain's CDR3 is CSAREPGQEAGELFF. CDR3 bases: TGCAGTGCTAGAGAACCGGGACAGGAGGCCGGGGAGCTGTTTTTT.

This clonotype is labeled medium-sized (0.01 to 0.1%). For the CDR3, the DNA is TGTGCCAGCGAGGGCAATCGGGGCGGCTACACCTTC. This encodes CASEGNRGGYTF. The chain recombines TRBV19 with TRBJ1-2; maybe TRBD1 (5 bases). This CDR3 is built from 12 residues. The germline gives CDR1 LNHDA, CDR2 SQIVND (reference sequence). Trimming pared 9 bases from V and 8 bases from J, leaving 16 bases between.

The rearrangement joins TRBV19 to TRBJ2-1; the D is unclear. V lost 7 bases to trimming and J lost 6 bases, with 13 bases between them. Germline assignment: CDR1 LNHDA and CDR2 SQIVND (reference sequence). The CDR3 runs to 13 residues. The CDR3 DNA reads as TGTGCCAGTACCTCAGATCCCACCAATGAGCAGTTCTTC. This sequence encodes CASTSDPTNEQFF.

The genes are TRBV19 and TRBJ1-1; no reliable D call. CDR1 and CDR2 from the germline V gene are LNHDA and SQIVND (reference sequence). This CDR3 comprises 12 residues. The V and J ends lost 1 base and 8 bases respectively, with 8 bases between them. For the CDR3, the DNA is TGTGCCAGTAGTATAGTGGGGATCGAAGCTTTCTTT. This codes for CASSIVGIEAFF.

This clonotype is termed large. This sequence joins TRBV19 and TRBJ2-3, with a weak D call TRBD1 (5 bases). The germline V gene encodes CDR1 LNHDA and CDR2 SQIVND (reference sequence). The CDR3 extends over 14 amino acids. V lost 4 bases and J lost 1, with 9 bases in between. CDR3 loop: CASSTIQGTDTQYF. CDR3 coding DNA: TGTGCCAGTAGTACGATACAGGGCACAGATACGCAGTATTTT.

This clonotype is medium-sized (0.01 to 0.1%). This sequence joins TRBV4-3 and TRBJ1-1; D is perhaps TRBD1 (6 bases). From germline, CDR1 is LGHNA and CDR2 YSLEER. CDR3 length: 15 amino acids. The ends were cut back, 2 bases at V and 5 bases at J, with 15 bases in the middle. The CDR3 region is CASSQPRGLTTEAFF. The CDR3 bases are TGCGCCAGCAGCCAACCCAGGGGACTTACTACTGAAGCTTTCTTT.

This clonotype is medium-sized within its sample. The chain uses TRBV16 and TRBJ2-3; TRBD1 might be the D (5 bases). The CDR3 contains 14 residues. CDR1 and CDR2 (germline): KGHSY, FQNENV. V shed 2 bases and J shed 6 bases, with 12 bases lying between them. The CDR3 DNA reads as TGTGCCAGCAGCCAAAGTAGCAGGGTCGATACGCAGTATTTT. As protein: CASSQSSRVDTQYF.

This clonotype is large (0.1 to 1%) by share. The rearrangement joins TRBV19 to TRBJ2-7; perhaps TRBD1 as D (6 bases). V was clipped by 0 bases and J by 3 bases, with 15 bases between them. The CDR3 extends over 16 amino acids. Germline CDR1 is LNHDA and CDR2 is SQIVND (reference sequence). CDR3 sequence: CASSIDPGTPFYEQYF. CDR3 bases: TGTGCCAGTAGTATAGATCCCGGGACACCGTTCTACGAGCAGTACTTC.

This clonotype came up a few times. The V and J genes are TRBV4-3 and TRBJ2-1; the D gene is possibly TRBD2 (6 bases). This CDR3 contains 12 residues. The V gene lost 5 bases and the J gene lost 10 bases, with 12 bases spanning the gap. The germline CDR1 and CDR2 sequences are LGHNA and YSLEER. The chain's CDR3 is CASSDTAGEQFF. The CDR3, as DNA: TGCGCCAGCAGCGACACGGCGGGGGAGCAGTTCTTC.